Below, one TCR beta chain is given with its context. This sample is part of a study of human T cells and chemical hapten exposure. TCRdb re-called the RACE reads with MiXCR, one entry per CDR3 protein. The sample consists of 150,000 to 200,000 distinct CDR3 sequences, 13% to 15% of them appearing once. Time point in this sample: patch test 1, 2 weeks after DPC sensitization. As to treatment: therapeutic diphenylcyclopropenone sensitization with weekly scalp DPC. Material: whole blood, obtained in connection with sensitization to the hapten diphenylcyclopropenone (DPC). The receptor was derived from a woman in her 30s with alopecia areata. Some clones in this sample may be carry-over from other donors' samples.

The CDR3 DNA follows: TGTGCCAGCAGCCGGGACGCCTACGAGCAGTACTTC. Protein product: CASSRDAYEQYF. The chain joins TRBV7-9 to TRBJ2-7; D possibly uses TRBD1 or TRBD2 (5 bases each). Germline V gene lookup returns CDR1 SEHNR and CDR2 FQNEAQ (reference sequence). Trimming stripped 5 bases from V and 2 bases from J, with 7 bases between. The CDR3 loop spans 12 amino acids.